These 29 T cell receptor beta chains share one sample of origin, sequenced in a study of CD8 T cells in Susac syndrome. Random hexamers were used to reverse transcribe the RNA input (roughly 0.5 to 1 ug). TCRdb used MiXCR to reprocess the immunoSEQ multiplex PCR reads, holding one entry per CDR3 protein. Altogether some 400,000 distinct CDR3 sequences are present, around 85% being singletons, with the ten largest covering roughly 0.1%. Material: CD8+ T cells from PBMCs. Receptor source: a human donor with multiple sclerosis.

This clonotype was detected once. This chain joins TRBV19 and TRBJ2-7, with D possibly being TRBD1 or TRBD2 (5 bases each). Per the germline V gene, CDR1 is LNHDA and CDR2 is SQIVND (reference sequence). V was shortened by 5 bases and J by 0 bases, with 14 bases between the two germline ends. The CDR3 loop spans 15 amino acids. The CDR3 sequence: CASSSGWDDSYEQYF. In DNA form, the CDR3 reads TGTGCCAGTAGTTCTGGTTGGGACGACTCCTACGAGCAGTACTTC.

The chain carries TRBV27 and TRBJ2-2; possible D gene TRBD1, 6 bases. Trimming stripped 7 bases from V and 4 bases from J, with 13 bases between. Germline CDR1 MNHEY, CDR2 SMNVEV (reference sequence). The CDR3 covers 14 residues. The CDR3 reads CASTITGSTGELFF. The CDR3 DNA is TGTGCCAGCACCATAACAGGGTCCACCGGGGAGCTGTTTTTT.

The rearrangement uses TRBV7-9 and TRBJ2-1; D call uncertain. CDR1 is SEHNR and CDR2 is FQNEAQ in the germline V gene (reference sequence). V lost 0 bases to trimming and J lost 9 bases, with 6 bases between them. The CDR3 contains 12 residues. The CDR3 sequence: CASSLANLEQFF. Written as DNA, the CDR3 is TGTGCCAGCAGCTTAGCGAATCTTGAGCAGTTCTTC.

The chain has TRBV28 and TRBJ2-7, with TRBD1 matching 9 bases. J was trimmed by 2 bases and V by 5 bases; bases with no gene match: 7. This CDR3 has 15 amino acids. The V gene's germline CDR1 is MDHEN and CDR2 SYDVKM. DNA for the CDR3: TGTGCCAGCAGTGTCCCCGGGACAGGGCCCTACGAGCAGTACTTC. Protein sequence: CASSVPGTGPYEQYF.

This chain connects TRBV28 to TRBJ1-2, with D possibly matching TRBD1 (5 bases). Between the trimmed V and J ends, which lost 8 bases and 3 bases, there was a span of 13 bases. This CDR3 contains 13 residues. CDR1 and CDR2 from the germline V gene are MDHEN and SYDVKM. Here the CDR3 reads CASRDGGDYGYTF. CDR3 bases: TGTGCCAGCCGGGACGGAGGCGACTATGGCTACACCTTC.

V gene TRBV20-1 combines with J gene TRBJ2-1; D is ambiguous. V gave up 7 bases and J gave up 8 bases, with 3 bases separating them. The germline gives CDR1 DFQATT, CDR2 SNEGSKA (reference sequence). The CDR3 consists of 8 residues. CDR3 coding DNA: TGCAGTGTAGATGAGCAGTTCTTC. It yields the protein CSVDEQFF.

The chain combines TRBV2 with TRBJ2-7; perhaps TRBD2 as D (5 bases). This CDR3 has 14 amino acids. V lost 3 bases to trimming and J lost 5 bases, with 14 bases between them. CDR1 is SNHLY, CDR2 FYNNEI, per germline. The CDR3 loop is CASSDLIEGNEQYF. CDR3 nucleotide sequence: TGTGCCAGCAGTGATTTGATAGAGGGTAACGAGCAGTACTTC.

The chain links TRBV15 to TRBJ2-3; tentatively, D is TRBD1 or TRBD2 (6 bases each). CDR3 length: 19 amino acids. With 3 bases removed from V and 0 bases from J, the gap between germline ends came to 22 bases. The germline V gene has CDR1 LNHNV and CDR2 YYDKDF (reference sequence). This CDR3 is CATSRAAGASRESTDTQYF. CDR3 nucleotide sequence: TGTGCCACCAGCAGGGCAGCAGGGGCGAGCCGGGAGAGCACAGATACGCAGTATTTT. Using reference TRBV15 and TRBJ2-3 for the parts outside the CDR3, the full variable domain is DAMVIQNPRYQVTQFGKPVTLSCSQTLNHNVMYWYQQKSSQAPKLLFHYYDKDFNNEADTPDNFQSRRPNTSFCFLDIRSPGLGDTAMYLCATSRAAGASRESTDTQYFGPGTRLTVL.

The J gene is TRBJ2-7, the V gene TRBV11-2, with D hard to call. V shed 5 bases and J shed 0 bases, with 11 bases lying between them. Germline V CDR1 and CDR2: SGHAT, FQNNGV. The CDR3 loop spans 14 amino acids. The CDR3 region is CASSPRTSSYEQYF. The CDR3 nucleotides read TGTGCCAGCAGCCCAAGAACCAGCTCCTACGAGCAGTACTTC.

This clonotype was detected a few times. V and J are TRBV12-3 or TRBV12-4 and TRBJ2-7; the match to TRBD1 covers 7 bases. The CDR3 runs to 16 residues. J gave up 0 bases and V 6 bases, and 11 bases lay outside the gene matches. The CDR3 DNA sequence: TGTGCCAGCAGCTCGGCCGGGACAGAAGACTCCTACGAGCAGTACTTC. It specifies CASSSAGTEDSYEQYF.

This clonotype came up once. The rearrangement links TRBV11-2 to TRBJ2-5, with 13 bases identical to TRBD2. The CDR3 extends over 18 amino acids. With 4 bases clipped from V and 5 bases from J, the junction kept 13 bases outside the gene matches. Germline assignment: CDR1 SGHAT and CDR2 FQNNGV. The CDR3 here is CASSSPLAGGPGKETQYF. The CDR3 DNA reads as TGTGCCAGCAGCTCGCCACTAGCGGGGGGGCCAGGAAAGGAGACCCAGTACTTC.

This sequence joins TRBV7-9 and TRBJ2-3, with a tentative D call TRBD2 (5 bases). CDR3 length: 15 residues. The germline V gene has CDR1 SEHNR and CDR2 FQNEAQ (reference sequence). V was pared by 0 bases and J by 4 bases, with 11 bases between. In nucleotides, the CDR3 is TGTGCCAGCAGCTTAGCAAGCGGCCCGCCAGATACGCAGTATTTT. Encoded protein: CASSLASGPPDTQYF.

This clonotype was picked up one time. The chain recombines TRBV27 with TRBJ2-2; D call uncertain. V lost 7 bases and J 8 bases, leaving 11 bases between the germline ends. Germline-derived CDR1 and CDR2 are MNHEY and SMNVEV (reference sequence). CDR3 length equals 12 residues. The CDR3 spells CASTNPRGELFF. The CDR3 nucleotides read TGTGCCAGCACCAACCCGAGGGGGGAGCTGTTTTTT.

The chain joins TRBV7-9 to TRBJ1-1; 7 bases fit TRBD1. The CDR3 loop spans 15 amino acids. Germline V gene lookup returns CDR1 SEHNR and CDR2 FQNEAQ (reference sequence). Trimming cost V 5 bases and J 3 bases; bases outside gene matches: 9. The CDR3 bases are TGTGCCAGCAGCCCCTTGACAGGGAAGGACACTGAAGCTTTCTTT. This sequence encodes CASSPLTGKDTEAFF.

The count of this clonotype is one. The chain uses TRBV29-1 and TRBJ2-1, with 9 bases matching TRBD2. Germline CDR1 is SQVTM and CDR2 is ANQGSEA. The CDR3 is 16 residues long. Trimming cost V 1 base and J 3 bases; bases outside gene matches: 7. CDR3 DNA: TGCAGCGTTGAAGGGGCGGGAGGGACGGTCTACAATGAGCAGTTCTTC. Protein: CSVEGAGGTVYNEQFF.

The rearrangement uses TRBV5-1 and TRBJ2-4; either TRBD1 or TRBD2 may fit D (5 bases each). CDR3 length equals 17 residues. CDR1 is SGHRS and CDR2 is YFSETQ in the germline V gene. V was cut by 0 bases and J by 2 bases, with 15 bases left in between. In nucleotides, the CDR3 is TGCGCCAGCAGCTTGGTGCTCGGGGCGCGGACCAAAAACATTCAGTACTTC. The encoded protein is CASSLVLGARTKNIQYF.

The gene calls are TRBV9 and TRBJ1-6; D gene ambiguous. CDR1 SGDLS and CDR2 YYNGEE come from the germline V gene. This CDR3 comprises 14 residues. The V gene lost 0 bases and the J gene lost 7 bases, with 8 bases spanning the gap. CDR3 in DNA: TGTGCCAGCAGCGTAGAAGCGGGAAATTCACCCCTCCACTTT. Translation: CASSVEAGNSPLHF.

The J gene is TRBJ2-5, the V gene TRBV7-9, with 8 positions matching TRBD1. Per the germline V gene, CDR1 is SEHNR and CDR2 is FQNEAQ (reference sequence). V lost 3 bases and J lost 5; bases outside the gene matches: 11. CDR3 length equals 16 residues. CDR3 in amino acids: CASSFLGQGAGETQYF. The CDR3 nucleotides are TGTGCCAGCAGCTTCCTAGGACAGGGCGCCGGGGAGACCCAGTACTTC.

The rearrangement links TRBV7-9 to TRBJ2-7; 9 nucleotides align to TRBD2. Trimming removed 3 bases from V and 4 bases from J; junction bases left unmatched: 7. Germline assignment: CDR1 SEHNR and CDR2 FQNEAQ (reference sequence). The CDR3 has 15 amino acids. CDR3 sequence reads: CASSLWDSGGYEQYF. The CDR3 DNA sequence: TGTGCCAGCAGCTTGTGGGATAGCGGGGGATACGAGCAGTACTTC.

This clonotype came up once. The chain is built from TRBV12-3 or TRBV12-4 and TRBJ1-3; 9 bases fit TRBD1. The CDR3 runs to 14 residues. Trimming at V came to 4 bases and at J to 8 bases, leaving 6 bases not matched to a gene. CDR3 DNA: TGTGCCAGCAGTTCGACAGGGGGAACGGACACCATATATTTT. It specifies CASSSTGGTDTIYF.

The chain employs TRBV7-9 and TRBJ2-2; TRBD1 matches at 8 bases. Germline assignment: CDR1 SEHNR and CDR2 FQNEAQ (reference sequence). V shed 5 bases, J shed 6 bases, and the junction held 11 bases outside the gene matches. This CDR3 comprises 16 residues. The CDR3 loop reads CASSQWAGGLPGELFF. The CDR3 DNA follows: TGTGCCAGCAGCCAGTGGGCAGGGGGCCTTCCCGGGGAGCTGTTTTTT.

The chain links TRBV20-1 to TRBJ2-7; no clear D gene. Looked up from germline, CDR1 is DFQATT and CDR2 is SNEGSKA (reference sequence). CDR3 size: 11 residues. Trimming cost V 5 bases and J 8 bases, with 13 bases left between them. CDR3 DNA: TGCAGTGCTTGCTTTGGGGTCCAGCAGTACTTC. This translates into CSACFGVQQYF.

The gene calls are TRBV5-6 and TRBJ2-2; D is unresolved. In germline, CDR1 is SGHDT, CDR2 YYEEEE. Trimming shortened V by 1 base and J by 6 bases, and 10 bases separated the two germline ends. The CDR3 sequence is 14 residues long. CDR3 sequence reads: CASSLLTGSGELFF. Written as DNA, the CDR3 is TGTGCCAGCAGCTTGTTAACGGGTTCCGGGGAGCTGTTTTTT.

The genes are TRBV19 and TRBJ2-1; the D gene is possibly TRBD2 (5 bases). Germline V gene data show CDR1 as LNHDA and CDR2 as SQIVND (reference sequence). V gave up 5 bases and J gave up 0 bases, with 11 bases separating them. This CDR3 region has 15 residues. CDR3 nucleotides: TGTGCCAGTAGTCTGGACTCGGGCTCCTACAATGAGCAGTTCTTC. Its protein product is CASSLDSGSYNEQFF.

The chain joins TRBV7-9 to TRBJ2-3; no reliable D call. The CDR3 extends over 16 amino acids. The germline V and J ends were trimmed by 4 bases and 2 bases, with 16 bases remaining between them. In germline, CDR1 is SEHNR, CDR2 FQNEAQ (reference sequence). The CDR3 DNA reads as TGTGCCAGCAGCTGGCACCGGGTCACCGACACAGATACGCAGTATTTT. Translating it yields CASSWHRVTDTDTQYF.

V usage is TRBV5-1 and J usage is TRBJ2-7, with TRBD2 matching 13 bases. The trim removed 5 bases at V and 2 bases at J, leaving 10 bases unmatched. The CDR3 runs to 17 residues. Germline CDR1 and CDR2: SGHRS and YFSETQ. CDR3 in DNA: TGCGCCAGCAGTTCCGGACTAGCGGGGGCCCTGACCTACGAGCAGTACTTC. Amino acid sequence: CASSSGLAGALTYEQYF.

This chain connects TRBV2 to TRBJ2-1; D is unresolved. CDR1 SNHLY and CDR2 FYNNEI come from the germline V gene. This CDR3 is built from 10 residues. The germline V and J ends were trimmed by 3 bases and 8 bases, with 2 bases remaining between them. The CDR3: CASSDYEQFF. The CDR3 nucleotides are TGTGCCAGCAGTGATTATGAGCAGTTCTTC.

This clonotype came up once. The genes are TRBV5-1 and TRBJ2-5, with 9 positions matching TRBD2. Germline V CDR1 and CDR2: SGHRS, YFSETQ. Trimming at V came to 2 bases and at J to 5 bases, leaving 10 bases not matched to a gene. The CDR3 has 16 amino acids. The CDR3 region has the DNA TGCGCCAGCAGCTTTGGTAGCGGGAGTCTAGGGGAGACCCAGTACTTC. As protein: CASSFGSGSLGETQYF.

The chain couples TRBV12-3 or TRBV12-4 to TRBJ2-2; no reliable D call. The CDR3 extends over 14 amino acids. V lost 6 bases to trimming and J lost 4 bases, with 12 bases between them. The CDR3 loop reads CASSLLGPTGELFF. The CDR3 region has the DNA TGTGCCAGCAGCCTCCTAGGGCCCACCGGGGAGCTGTTTTTT.